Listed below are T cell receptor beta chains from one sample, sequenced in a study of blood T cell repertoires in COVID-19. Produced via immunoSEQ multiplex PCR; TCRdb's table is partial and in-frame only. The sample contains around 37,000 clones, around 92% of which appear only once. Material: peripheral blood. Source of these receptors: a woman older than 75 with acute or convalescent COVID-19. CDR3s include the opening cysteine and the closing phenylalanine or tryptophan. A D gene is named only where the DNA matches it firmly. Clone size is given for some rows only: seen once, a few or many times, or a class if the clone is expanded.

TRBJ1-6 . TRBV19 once CASTQGVTYNSPLHF TGTGCCAGTACCCAAGGGGTGACCTATAATTCACCCCTCCACTTT
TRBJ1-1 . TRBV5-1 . CASSLAQNTEAFF TGCGCCAGCAGCTTGGCACAGAACACTGAAGCTTTCTTT
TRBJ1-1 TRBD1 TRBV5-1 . CASSRGQGWTEAFF TGCGCCAGCAGCAGGGGACAGGGGTGGACTGAAGCTTTCTTT
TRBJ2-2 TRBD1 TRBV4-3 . CASSLITGGTGELFF TGCGCCAGCAGCCTTATAACAGGGGGCACCGGGGAGCTGTTTTTT
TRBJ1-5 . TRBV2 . CASSARVTQPQHF TGTGCCAGCAGTGCCAGGGTTACTCAGCCCCAGCATTTT
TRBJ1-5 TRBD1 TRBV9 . CASSAGQGSRNQPQHF TGTGCCAGCAGCGCCGGACAGGGTTCTCGCAATCAGCCCCAGCATTTT
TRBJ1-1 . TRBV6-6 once CASSYGQTEAFF TGTGCCAGCAGTTACGGACAGACTGAAGCTTTCTTT
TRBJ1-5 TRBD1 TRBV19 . CASSPGTGKSNSNQPQHF TGTGCCAGTAGTCCCGGGACAGGGAAGAGCAACAGCAATCAGCCCCAGCATTTT
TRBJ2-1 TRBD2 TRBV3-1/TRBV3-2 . CASSHDLSGGVYNEQFF TGTGCCAGCAGCCACGACCTTAGCGGGGGAGTGTACAATGAGCAGTTCTTC
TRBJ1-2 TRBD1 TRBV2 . CASSQPGQGSNYGYTF TGTGCCAGCAGCCAACCGGGACAGGGGAGTAACTATGGCTACACCTTC
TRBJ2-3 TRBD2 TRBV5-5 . CASSLGPAGGTDTQYF TGTGCCAGCAGCTTGGGCCCAGCGGGGGGCACAGATACGCAGTATTTT
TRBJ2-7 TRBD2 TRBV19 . CASSTTSGSYEQYF TGTGCCAGTAGTACCACTAGCGGCTCCTACGAGCAGTACTTC
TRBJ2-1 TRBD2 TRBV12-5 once CASGLVLGRGIYNEQFF TGTGCTAGTGGTTTGGTACTTGGGCGGGGGATCTACAATGAGCAGTTCTTC
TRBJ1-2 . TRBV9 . CASSPGQFYGYTF TGTGCCAGCAGCCCAGGACAGTTCTATGGCTACACCTTC
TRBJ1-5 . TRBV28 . CASSLIVQGGNQPQHF TGTGCCAGCAGTTTAATCGTGCAGGGTGGCAATCAGCCCCAGCATTTT